Detailed here is one T cell receptor beta chain. The entry originates in a study of T cell repertoires in cytomegalovirus infection. In TCRdb, the reads were re-called with MiXCR into one record per CDR3 protein. Of 350,000 to 450,000 distinct CDR3 sequences listed, about a sixth are singletons. The CDR3 sequence is 15 residues long. V lost 5 bases, J lost 8 bases, and 6 bases stayed unmatched. The sample was PBMCs. The receptor was isolated from a human donor in good health (CMV status not recorded). Some clones in this sample may be carry-over from other donors' samples. J is TRBJ2-1 and V is TRBV12-3 or TRBV12-4; 13 bases match TRBD2. The CDR3 nucleotides read TGTGCCAGCAGTCGCTGGACTAGCGGGAGTTATGAGCAGTTCTTC. Residues: CASSRWTSGSYEQFF.